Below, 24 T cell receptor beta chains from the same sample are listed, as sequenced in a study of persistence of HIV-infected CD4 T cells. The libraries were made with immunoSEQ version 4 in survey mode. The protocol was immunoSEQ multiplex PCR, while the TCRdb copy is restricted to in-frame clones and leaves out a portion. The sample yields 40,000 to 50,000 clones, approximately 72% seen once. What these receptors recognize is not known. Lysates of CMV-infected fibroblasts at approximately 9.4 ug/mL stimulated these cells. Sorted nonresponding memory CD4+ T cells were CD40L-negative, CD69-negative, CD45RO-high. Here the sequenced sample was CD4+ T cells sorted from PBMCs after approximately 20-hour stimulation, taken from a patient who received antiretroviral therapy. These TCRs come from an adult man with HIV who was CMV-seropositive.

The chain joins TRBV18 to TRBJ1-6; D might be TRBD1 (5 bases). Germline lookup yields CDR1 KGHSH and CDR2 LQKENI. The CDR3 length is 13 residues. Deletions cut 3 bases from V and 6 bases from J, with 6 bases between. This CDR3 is CASSPQGNSPLHF. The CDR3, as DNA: TGTGCCAGCTCACCGCAGGGTAATTCACCCCTCCACTTT.

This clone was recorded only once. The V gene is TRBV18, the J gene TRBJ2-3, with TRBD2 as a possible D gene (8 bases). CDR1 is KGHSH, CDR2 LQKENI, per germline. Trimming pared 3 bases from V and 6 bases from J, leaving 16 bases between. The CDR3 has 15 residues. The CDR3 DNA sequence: TGTGCCAGCTCACCGAGGACAGGCGGGGGGGATACGCAGTATTTT. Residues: CASSPRTGGGDTQYF.

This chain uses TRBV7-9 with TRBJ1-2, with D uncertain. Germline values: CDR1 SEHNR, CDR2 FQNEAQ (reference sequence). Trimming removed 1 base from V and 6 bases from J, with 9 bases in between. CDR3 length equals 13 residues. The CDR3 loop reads CASSLEKGNGYTF. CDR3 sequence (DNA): TGTGCCAGCAGCTTAGAGAAAGGGAATGGCTACACCTTC.

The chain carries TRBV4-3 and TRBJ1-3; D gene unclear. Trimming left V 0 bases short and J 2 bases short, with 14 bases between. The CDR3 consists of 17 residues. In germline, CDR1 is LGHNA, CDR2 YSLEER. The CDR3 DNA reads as TGCGCCAGCAGCCAAGAGGCCGTGAGGGCCACTGGAAACACCATATATTTT. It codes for CASSQEAVRATGNTIYF.

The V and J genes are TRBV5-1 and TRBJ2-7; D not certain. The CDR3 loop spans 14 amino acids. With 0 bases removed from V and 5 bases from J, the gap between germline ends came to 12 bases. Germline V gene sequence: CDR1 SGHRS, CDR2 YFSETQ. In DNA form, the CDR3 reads TGCGCCAGCAGCTTGGGACAAAGAGTAGACGAGCAGTACTTC. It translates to CASSLGQRVDEQYF. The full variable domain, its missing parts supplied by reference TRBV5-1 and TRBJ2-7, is KAGVTQTPRYLIKTRGQQVTLSCSPISGHRSVSWYQQTPGQGLQFLFEYFSETQRNKGNFPGRFSGRQFSNSRSEMNVSTLELGDSALYLCASSLGQRVDEQYFGPGTRLTVT.

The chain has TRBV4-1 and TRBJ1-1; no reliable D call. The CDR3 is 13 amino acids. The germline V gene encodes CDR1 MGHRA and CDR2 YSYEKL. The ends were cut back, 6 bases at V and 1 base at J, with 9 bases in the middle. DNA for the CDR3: TGCGCCAGCAGTCTGAGTGAGAACACTGAAGCTTTCTTT. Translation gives CASSLSENTEAFF.

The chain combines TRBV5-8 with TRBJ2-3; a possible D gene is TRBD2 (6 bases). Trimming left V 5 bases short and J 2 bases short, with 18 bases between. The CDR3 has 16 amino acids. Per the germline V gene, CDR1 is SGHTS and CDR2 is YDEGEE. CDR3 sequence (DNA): TGTGCCAGCAGTTTCGTAGCGGAAAAATACACAGATACGCAGTATTTT. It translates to CASSFVAEKYTDTQYF.

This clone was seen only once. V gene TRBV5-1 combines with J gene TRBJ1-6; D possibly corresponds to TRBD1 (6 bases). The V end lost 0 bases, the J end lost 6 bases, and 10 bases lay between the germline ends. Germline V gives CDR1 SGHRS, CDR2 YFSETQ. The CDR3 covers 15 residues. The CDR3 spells CASSLEGHLNSPLHF. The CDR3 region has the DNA TGCGCCAGCAGCTTGGAGGGACACCTTAATTCACCCCTCCACTTT.

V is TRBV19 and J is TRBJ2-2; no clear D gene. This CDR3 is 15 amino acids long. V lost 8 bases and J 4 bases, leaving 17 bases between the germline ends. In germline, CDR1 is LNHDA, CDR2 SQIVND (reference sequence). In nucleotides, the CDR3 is TGTGCCAGTTCGAAGATTCTTAGCTCCACCGGGGAGCTGTTTTTT. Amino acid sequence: CASSKILSSTGELFF.

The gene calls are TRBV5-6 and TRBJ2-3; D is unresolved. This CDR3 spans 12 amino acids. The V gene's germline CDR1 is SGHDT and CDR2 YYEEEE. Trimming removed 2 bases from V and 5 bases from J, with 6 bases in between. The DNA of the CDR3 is TGTGCCAGCAGCTTCGAAGGAGATACGCAGTATTTT. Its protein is CASSFEGDTQYF.

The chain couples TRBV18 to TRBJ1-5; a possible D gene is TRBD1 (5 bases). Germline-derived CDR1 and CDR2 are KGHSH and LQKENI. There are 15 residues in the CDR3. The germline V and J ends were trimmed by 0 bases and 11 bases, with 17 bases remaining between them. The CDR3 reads CASSPPGAGSLAQHF. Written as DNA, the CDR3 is TGTGCCAGCTCACCACCCGGGGCCGGGAGCTTGGCCCAGCATTTT.

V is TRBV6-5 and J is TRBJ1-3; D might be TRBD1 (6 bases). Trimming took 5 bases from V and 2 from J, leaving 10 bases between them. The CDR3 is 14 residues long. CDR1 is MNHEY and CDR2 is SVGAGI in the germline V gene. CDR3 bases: TGTGCCAGCAGTCTCAGGGGTACTGGAAACACCATATATTTT. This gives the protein CASSLRGTGNTIYF.

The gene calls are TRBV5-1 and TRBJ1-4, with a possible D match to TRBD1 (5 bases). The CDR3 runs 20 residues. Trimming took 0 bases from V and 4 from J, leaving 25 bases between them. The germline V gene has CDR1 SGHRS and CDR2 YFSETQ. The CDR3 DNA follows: TGCGCCAGCAGCTTGGCTGGGGAATGGGGCAGGACGGCGTTTAATGAAAAACTGTTTTTT. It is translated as CASSLAGEWGRTAFNEKLFF.

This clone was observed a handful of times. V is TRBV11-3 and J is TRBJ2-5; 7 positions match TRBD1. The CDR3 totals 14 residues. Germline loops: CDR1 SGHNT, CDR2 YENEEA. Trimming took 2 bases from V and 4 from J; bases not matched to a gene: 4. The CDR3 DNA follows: TGTGCCAGCAGCTTAACAGGGGTAGGAGAGACCCAGTACTTC. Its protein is CASSLTGVGETQYF.

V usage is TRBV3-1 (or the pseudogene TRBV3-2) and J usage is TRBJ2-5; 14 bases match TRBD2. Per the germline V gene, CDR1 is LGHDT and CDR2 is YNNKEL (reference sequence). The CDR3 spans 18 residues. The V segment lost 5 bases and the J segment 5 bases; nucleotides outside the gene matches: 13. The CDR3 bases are TGTGCCAGCAGCGACCGACTAGCGGGAGGGCCTATCCGGGAGACCCAGTACTTC. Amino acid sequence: CASSDRLAGGPIRETQYF.

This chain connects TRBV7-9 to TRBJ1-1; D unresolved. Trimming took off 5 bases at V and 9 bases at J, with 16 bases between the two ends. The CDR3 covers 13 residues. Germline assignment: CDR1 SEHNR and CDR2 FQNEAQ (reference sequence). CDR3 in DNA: TGTGCCAGCAGCCTAGGTCAGTCCAAACAAGCTTTCTTT. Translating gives CASSLGQSKQAFF.

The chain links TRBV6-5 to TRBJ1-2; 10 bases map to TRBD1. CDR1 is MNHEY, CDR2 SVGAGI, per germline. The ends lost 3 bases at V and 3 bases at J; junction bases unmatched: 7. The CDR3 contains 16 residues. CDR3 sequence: CASSYSWDRGYYGYTF. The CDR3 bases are TGTGCCAGCAGTTATTCGTGGGACAGGGGATACTATGGCTACACCTTC.

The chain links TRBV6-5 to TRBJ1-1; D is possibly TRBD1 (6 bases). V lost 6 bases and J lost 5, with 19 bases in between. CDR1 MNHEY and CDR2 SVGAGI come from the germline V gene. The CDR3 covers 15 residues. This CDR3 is CASRPGGGRETEAFF. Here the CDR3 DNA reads TGTGCCAGCAGGCCGGGAGGGGGGAGGGAAACTGAAGCTTTCTTT.

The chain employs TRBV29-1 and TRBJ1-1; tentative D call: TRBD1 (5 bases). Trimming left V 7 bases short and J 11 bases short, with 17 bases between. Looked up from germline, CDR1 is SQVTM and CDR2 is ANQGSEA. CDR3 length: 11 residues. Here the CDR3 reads CSADKTGRAFF. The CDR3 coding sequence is TGCAGCGCTGACAAGACGGGGCGGGCTTTCTTT.

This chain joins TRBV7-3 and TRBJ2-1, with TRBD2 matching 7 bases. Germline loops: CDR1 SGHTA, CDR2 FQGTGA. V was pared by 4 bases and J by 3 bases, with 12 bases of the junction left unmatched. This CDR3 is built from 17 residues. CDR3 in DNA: TGTGCCAGCAGCTCCGGCGGCCTAGCGGCAGTCTACAATGAGCAGTTCTTC. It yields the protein CASSSGGLAAVYNEQFF.

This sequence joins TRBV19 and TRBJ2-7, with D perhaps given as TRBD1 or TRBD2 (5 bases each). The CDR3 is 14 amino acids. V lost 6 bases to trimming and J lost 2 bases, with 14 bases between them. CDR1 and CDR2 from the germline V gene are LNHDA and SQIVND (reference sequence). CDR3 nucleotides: TGTGCCAGTAGCTCCGGGACGCCGACCTACGAGCAGTACTTC. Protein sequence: CASSSGTPTYEQYF.

The CDR3 bases are TGCAGTGCTAGGCCCCTAGATACGCAGTATTTT. It translates to CSARPLDTQYF. The chain couples TRBV20-1 to TRBJ2-3; no firm D call. Germline lookup yields CDR1 DFQATT and CDR2 SNEGSKA (reference sequence). This CDR3 comprises 11 residues. V was pared by 3 bases and J by 5 bases, with 6 bases between.

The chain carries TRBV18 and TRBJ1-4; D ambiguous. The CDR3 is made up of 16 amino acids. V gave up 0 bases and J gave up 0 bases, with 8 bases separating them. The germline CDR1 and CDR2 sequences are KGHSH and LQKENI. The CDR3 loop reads CASSPPGLATNEKLFF. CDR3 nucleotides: TGTGCCAGCTCACCACCAGGCCTTGCAACTAATGAAAAACTGTTTTTT.

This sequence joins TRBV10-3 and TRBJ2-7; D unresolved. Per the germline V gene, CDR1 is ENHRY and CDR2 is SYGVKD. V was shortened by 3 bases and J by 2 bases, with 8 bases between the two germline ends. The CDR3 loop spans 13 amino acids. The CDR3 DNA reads TGTGCCATCAGTGACCAGCAGCCCTACGAGCAGTACTTC. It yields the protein CAISDQQPYEQYF.